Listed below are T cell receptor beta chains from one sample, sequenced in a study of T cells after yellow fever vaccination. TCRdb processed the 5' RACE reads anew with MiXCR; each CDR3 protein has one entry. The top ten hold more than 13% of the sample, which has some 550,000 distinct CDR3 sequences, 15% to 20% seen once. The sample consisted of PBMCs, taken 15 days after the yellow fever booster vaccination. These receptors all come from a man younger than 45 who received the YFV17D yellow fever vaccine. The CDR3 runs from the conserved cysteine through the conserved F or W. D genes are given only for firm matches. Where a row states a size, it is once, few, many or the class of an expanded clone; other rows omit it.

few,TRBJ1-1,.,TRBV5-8,CASSFGKNTEAFF,TGTGCCAGCAGCTTCGGGAAGAACACTGAAGCTTTCTTT
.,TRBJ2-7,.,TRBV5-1,CASSLSGGGGYEQYF,TGCGCCAGCAGCTTGAGCGGAGGAGGGGGCTACGAGCAGTACTTC
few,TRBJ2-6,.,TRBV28,CASSPISTGANVLTF,TGTGCCAGCAGTCCGATATCTACTGGGGCCAACGTCCTGACTTTC
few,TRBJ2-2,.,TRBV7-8,CASSLEGLAGELFF,TGTGCCAGCAGCTTAGAAGGGTTGGCCGGGGAGCTGTTTTTT
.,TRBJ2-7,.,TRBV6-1,CASQTSPAYEQYF,TGTGCCAGCCAGACTAGTCCAGCCTACGAGCAGTACTTC
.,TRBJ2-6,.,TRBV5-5,CASSPDPGANVLTF,TGTGCCAGCAGCCCCGACCCTGGGGCCAACGTCCTGACTTTC
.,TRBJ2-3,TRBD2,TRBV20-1,CSATSGSTDTQYF,TGCAGTGCTACTAGCGGGAGCACAGATACGCAGTATTTT
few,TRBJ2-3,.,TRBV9,CASSVSQNTDTQYF,TGTGCCAGCAGCGTTTCACAGAACACAGATACGCAGTATTTT
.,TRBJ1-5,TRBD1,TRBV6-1,CASSVGQGRWQPQHF,TGTGCCAGCAGTGTGGGACAGGGTCGTTGGCAGCCCCAGCATTTT
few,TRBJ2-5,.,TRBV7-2,CASRKDLETQYF,TGTGCCAGCAGGAAAGACTTAGAGACCCAGTACTTC
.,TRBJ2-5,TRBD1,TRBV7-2,CASSVMRGLRETQYF,TGTGCCAGCAGCGTTATGAGGGGGCTGCGGGAGACCCAGTACTTC
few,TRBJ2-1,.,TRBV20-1,CRAVSYNEQFF,TGCAGAGCGGTCTCCTACAATGAGCAGTTCTTC
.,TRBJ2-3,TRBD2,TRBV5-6,CASSDGTTSDTQYF,TGTGCCAGCAGCGACGGGACTACCTCAGATACGCAGTATTTT
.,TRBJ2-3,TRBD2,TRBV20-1,CSARARGTSGGQDTQYF,TGCAGTGCTAGAGCAAGAGGGACTAGCGGGGGACAGGATACGCAGTATTTT
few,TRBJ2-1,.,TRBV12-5,CASGLVRNEQFF,TGTGCTAGTGGTTTGGTAAGGAATGAGCAGTTCTTC
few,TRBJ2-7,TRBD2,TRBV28,CASSWREGRTYEQYF,TGTGCCAGCAGTTGGCGGGAGGGCCGCACCTACGAGCAGTACTTC
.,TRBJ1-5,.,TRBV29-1,CSVARESDQPQHF,TGCAGCGTTGCCAGGGAATCTGATCAGCCCCAGCATTTT
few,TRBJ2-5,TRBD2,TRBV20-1,CSAEREVRETQYF,TGCAGTGCCGAGCGGGAGGTTAGAGAGACCCAGTACTTC
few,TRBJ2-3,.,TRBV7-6,CASSPGTRFSTDTQYF,TGTGCCAGCAGCCCAGGGACCCGATTTAGCACAGATACGCAGTATTTT
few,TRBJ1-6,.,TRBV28,CASSRSYNSPLHF,TGTGCCAGTAGCCGTTCCTATAATTCACCCCTCCACTTT